The rows below give T cell receptor beta chains drawn from one sample of a study of naive and memory T cell subsets. TCRdb used MiXCR to reprocess the 5' RACE reads, holding one entry per CDR3 protein. The profile shows roughly 60,000 distinct CDR3 sequences, about 7.2% of them singletons. All receptors derive from a male donor in good health. Both conserved end residues are part of each CDR3. The order of the fields is clone size, J gene, V gene, D gene, CDR3 DNA, CDR3 protein. D genes are given only for firm matches. Some rows mark clone size as missing; the rest say once, few, many or name a class of expanded clone.

>-|TRBJ1-2|TRBV29-1|-
TGCAGCGTTGAACACCTTCGGGACTATGGCTACACCTTC
CSVEHLRDYGYTF
>many|TRBJ2-1|TRBV12-3/TRBV12-4|TRBD1
TGTGCCAGCAGTTCGCGGGACAGGGGGCACTCAAACATCAATGAGCAGTTCTTC
CASSSRDRGHSNINEQFF
>many|TRBJ2-7|TRBV27|-
TGTGCCAGCAGTTCGGGCAGGAGGGAGCAGTACTTC
CASSSGRREQYF
>many|TRBJ2-2|TRBV3-1|-
TGTGCCAGCAGCCCTGACTTAAACACCGGGGAGCTGTTTTTT
CASSPDLNTGELFF
>-|TRBJ2-7|TRBV29-1|TRBD2
TGCAGCGTTGAATTTGCGGGAGGGATCGAGCAGTACTTC
CSVEFAGGIEQYF
>few|TRBJ2-3|TRBV20-1|TRBD2
TGCAGTGCTAGTCAAGCGGGAGAGGTCACAGATACGCAGTATTTT
CSASQAGEVTDTQYF
>many|TRBJ1-5|TRBV6-5|TRBD1
TGTGCCAGCAGACCGGGGACAGGGGGCGAGCAGCCCCAGCATTTT
CASRPGTGGEQPQHF
>many|TRBJ2-1|TRBV7-6|-
TGTGCCAGCAGCTTAGAAGGGGCCTACAATGAGCAGTTCTTC
CASSLEGAYNEQFF
>-|TRBJ1-4|TRBV11-2|-
TGTGCCAGCAGCTTCGACGGATTCGAAAAACTGTTTTTT
CASSFDGFEKLFF
>-|TRBJ2-1|TRBV9|-
TGTGCCAGCAGCGTAGGCGTGCGACGCCTCAATGAGCAGTTCTTC
CASSVGVRRLNEQFF
>many|TRBJ2-7|TRBV18|-
TGTGCCAGCTCACCCCCGAGGGGGAGCTACGAGCAGTACTTC
CASSPPRGSYEQYF
>-|TRBJ2-7|TRBV5-1|-
TGCGCCAGCAGCTCGGGACACCTTTCCTACGGTGAGCAGTACTTC
CASSSGHLSYGEQYF
>-|TRBJ2-2|TRBV27|-
TGTGCCAGCAGTTTGACCCCCGGGGCCGGGGAGCTGTTTTTT
CASSLTPGAGELFF
>many|TRBJ2-7|TRBV6-5|-
TGTGCCAGCAGTTACTCCAGGGAGAGCTACGAGCAGTACTTC
CASSYSRESYEQYF
>many|TRBJ1-1|TRBV19|-
TGTGCCAGTAGTATAGGACAGCTGAACACTGAAGCTTTCTTT
CASSIGQLNTEAFF
>many|TRBJ2-1|TRBV29-1|-
TGCAGCGGTTATAGTCGTGAGCAGTTCTTC
CSGYSREQFF
>many|TRBJ2-5|TRBV6-1|-
TGTGCCAGCAGTGAAGCGTTTTTGTCCCCTAAATTCCCCCAGTACTTC
CASSEAFLSPKFPQYF
>-|TRBJ1-6|TRBV6-1|-
TGTGCCAGCAGTGAAGGACCTCAGAGGGGGGCTGATTCACCCCTCCACTTT
CASSEGPQRGADSPLHF
>-|TRBJ1-4|TRBV13|-
TGTGCCAGCAGATTGGGGCCAGACGAAAAACTGTTTTTT
CASRLGPDEKLFF
>few|TRBJ1-2|TRBV6-1|-
TGTGCCAGCAGTGAAAGTCTATTGTCTGGCTACACCTTC
CASSESLLSGYTF
>many|TRBJ2-1|TRBV10-2|-
TGCGCCAGCAGTGAGCCCCTGGGGGATGAGCAGTTCTTC
CASSEPLGDEQFF
>-|TRBJ2-2|TRBV29-1|-
TGCAGCGTTGGCAAGAAAACGAACACCGGGGAGCTGTTTTTT
CSVGKKTNTGELFF
>few|TRBJ1-1|TRBV7-6|-
TGTGCCAGCAGCCCCCCCGGGGGAGCGAACACTGAAGCTTTCTTT
CASSPPGGANTEAFF
>many|TRBJ2-5|TRBV2|-
TGTGCCAGCAGTGAACTAGCTGAAGAGACCCAGTACTTC
CASSELAEETQYF